This T cell receptor (beta chain) appears in the sequencing data of a study of T cell changes during pregnancy in multiple sclerosis. CDR1 is SGHRS, CDR2 YFSETQ, per germline. With 0 bases removed from V and 6 bases from J, the gap between germline ends came to 12 bases. The CDR3 consists of 14 residues. Generated by immunoSEQ multiplex PCR, the TCRdb table keeps only in-frame clones and is missing some. Altogether about 110,000 clones are present, around 90% being singletons, with the ten largest covering around 1.5%. This chain joins TRBV5-1 and TRBJ1-2; D perhaps matches TRBD1 (6 bases). The TCR was taken from a female donor with multiple sclerosis, enrolled in a pregnancy study. Material: peripheral blood, obtained after pregnancy. CDR3 amino acids: CASSLGQGLDGYTF. In DNA form, the CDR3 reads TGCGCCAGCAGCTTGGGGCAGGGGCTGGATGGCTACACCTTC.